The 12 T cell receptor beta chains below all came from one sample that was sequenced in a study of Graves' ophthalmopathy and Graves' hyperthyroidism. Beta-chain TCR CDR3 regions were amplified from RNA transcripts. RT-PCR was first run with HTBI primers, then multiplex PCR in a second round. TCRdb passed the multiplex PCR reads through MiXCR, listing each CDR3 protein once. The data contain about 370,000 distinct CDR3 sequences, approximately 18% of them seen just once; the ten biggest clones take up 2.4%. The source material was peripheral blood. The receptors were gathered from an adult woman with stable Graves' hyperthyroidism.

At least ten counts were recorded for this clonotype. The genes are TRBV28 and TRBJ1-5; D unclear. V was cut by 3 bases and J by 7 bases, with 7 bases left in between. CDR1 and CDR2 (germline): MDHEN, SYDVKM. The CDR3 extends over 12 amino acids. The CDR3 DNA reads as TGTGCCAGCAGTTTGATCGAGCAGCCCCAGCATTTT. It yields the protein CASSLIEQPQHF.

This clonotype was found many times. This sequence joins TRBV20-1 and TRBJ2-7; D possibly corresponds to TRBD2 (5 bases). CDR1 is DFQATT, CDR2 SNEGSKA, per germline (reference sequence). The CDR3 covers 13 residues. The V and J ends lost 6 bases and 3 bases respectively, with 15 bases between them. The CDR3 reads CSAPAGIFYEQYF. The DNA for the CDR3 is TGCAGTGCCCCCGCCGGGATCTTCTACGAGCAGTACTTC.

This clonotype was observed at least ten times. This chain links TRBV2 with TRBJ1-1; a weak D match, TRBD1 (5 bases). The CDR3 spans 14 residues. Per the germline V gene, CDR1 is SNHLY and CDR2 is FYNNEI. The germline V and J ends were trimmed by 2 bases and 1 base, with 8 bases remaining between them. CDR3 in DNA: TGTGCCAGCAGTGAACTTCAGGGGAACACTGAAGCTTTCTTT. Encoded protein: CASSELQGNTEAFF.

This clonotype showed up many times. V gene TRBV5-6 combines with J gene TRBJ1-5; the D gene is possibly TRBD1 (5 bases). The CDR3 has 16 amino acids. The ends were cut back, 0 bases at V and 1 base at J, with 11 bases in the middle. Germline V gives CDR1 SGHDT, CDR2 YYEEEE. CDR3 sequence reads: CASSLDGPGSNQPQHF. The DNA for the CDR3 is TGTGCCAGCAGCTTGGACGGGCCAGGGAGCAATCAGCCCCAGCATTTT.

The table lists this clonotype with many counts. The chain uses TRBV12-3 or TRBV12-4 and TRBJ2-7; D is unresolved. Trimming pared 6 bases from V and 6 bases from J, leaving 18 bases between. The CDR3 has 14 residues. The CDR3 loop reads CASSPSTSWVEQYF. The CDR3 DNA is TGTGCCAGCAGCCCATCGACAAGTTGGGTCGAGCAGTACTTC.

The V call is TRBV9, the J call TRBJ2-5; possible D gene TRBD1, 5 bases. The CDR3 loop spans 14 amino acids. Germline CDR1 and CDR2: SGDLS and YYNGEE. V lost 2 bases and J lost 2, with 10 bases in between. The CDR3 loop reads CASSVGQVQETQYF. CDR3 coding DNA: TGTGCCAGCAGCGTGGGGCAGGTGCAAGAGACCCAGTACTTC.

This clonotype appeared a few times. The chain links TRBV18 to TRBJ1-5; D perhaps matches TRBD1 (6 bases). Trimming removed 3 bases at V and 1 base at J, with 10 bases between. Germline CDR1 and CDR2: KGHSH and LQKENI. CDR3 length: 15 amino acids. In nucleotides, the CDR3 is TGTGCCAGCTCACCCTCGGACAGCAGCAATCAGCCCCAGCATTTT. This sequence encodes CASSPSDSSNQPQHF.

This clonotype was detected many times. V gene TRBV6-5 combines with J gene TRBJ1-3, with D uncertain. The CDR3 length is 12 residues. CDR1 and CDR2 (germline): MNHEY, SVGAGI. V was clipped by 8 bases and J by 1 base, with 6 bases between them. The CDR3 reads CASANSGNTIYF. The CDR3 coding sequence is TGTGCCAGCGCGAATTCTGGAAACACCATATATTTT.

Only a few counts were recorded for this clonotype. V usage is TRBV6-1 and J usage is TRBJ1-4; weak D call: TRBD1 (5 bases). Trimming took off 0 bases at V and 6 bases at J, with 11 bases between the two ends. Germline CDR1 and CDR2: MNHNS and SASEGT. CDR3 length equals 15 residues. The CDR3 bases are TGTGCCAGCAGTGAAGCATACAGGAACGATGAAAAACTGTTTTTT. It is translated as CASSEAYRNDEKLFF.

The table lists this clonotype with many counts. The genes are TRBV28 and TRBJ2-5, with 7 bases lining up with TRBD1. The CDR3 contains 15 residues. Germline V gene lookup returns CDR1 MDHEN and CDR2 SYDVKM. The junction had 7 bases not matched to a gene; V was cut back by 4 bases and J by 2 bases. CDR3 coding DNA: TGTGCCAGCAGTTCCGACAGGGTAGAACAAGAGACCCAGTACTTC. This translates into CASSSDRVEQETQYF.

This clonotype occurred many times. The chain employs TRBV12-3 or TRBV12-4 and TRBJ2-2; 9 bases match TRBD1. CDR3 length equals 14 residues. The junction had 5 bases not matched to a gene; V was cut back by 6 bases and J by 6 bases. The CDR3 nucleotides are TGTGCCAGCAGGACGGACAGGGGAGCCGGGGAGCTGTTTTTT. Its translation is CASRTDRGAGELFF.

This clonotype was observed at least ten times. The chain joins TRBV4-1 to TRBJ2-7; D assignment may be TRBD1 or TRBD2 (5 bases each). This CDR3 is built from 15 residues. The germline V gene encodes CDR1 MGHRA and CDR2 YSYEKL. Between the trimmed V and J ends, which lost 0 bases and 1 base, there was a span of 10 bases. The DNA of the CDR3 is TGCGCCAGCAGCCAAGATACCGGGGCGTCCTACGAGCAGTACTTC. It yields the protein CASSQDTGASYEQYF.